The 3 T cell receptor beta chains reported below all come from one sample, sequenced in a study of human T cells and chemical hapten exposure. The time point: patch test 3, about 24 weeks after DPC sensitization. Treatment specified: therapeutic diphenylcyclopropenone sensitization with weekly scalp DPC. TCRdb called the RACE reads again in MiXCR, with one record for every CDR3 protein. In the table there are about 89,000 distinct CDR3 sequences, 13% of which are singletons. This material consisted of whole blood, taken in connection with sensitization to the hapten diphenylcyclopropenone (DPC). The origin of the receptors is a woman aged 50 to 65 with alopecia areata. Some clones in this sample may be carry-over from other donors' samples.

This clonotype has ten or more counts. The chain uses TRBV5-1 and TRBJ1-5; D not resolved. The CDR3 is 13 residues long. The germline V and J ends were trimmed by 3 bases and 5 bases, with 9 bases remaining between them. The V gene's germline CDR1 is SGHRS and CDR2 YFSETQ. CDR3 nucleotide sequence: TGCGCCAGCAGCTCGGATTTGGATCAGCCCCAGCATTTT. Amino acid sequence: CASSSDLDQPQHF.

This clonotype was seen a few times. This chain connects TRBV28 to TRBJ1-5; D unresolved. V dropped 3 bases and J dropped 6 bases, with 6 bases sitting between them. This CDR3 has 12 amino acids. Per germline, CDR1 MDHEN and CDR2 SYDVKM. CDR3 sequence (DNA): TGTGCCAGCAGTTTTCCCAGTCAGCCCCAGCATTTT. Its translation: CASSFPSQPQHF.

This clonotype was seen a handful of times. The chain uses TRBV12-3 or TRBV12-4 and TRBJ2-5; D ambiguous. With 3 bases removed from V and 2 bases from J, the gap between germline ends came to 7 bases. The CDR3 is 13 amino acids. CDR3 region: CASSFGRQETQYF. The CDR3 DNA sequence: TGTGCCAGCAGTTTCGGTCGGCAAGAGACCCAGTACTTC.